Shown below are 28 T cell receptor beta chains from a single sample sequenced in a study of blood T cell repertoires in COVID-19. Sequenced by immunoSEQ multiplex PCR; TCRdb stores in-frame clones only, minus some. Seen here are roughly 98,000 clones, just under 85% observed once, and the top ten hold around 11%. Sequencing was performed on peripheral blood. These receptor sequences come from a woman aged 70-85 years with active or convalescent COVID-19.

As DNA, the CDR3 is TGTGCCAGCAGCTTTACAGGGGGCAACTCCTACAATGAGCAGTTCTTC. Its translation is CASSFTGGNSYNEQFF. The J gene is TRBJ2-1, the V gene TRBV11-2; 9 bases line up with TRBD1. CDR1 and CDR2 from the germline V gene are SGHAT and FQNNGV. The CDR3 runs to 16 residues. Trimming at V came to 3 bases and at J to 0 bases, leaving 3 bases not matched to a gene.

The chain recombines TRBV24-1 with TRBJ1-1, with TRBD1 matching over 8 bases. The V and J ends lost 3 bases and 4 bases, in that order; junction bases with no gene match: 12. CDR3 length equals 17 residues. Germline V gives CDR1 KGHDR, CDR2 SFDVKD. CDR3 sequence (DNA): TGTGCCACCAGTGATGCAGGCCAGGGGGCGCTGGGCACTGAAGCTTTCTTT. It encodes CATSDAGQGALGTEAFF.

The chain uses TRBV3-1 (or the pseudogene TRBV3-2) and TRBJ2-6; D may be TRBD2 (6 bases). V was cut by 4 bases and J by 4 bases, with 8 bases left in between. The CDR3 is made up of 14 amino acids. Germline assignment: CDR1 LGHDT and CDR2 YNNKEL (reference sequence). CDR3 nucleotide sequence: TGTGCCAGCAGCCGGAGGGAGGGGGCCAACGTCCTGACTTTC. Amino acid sequence: CASSRREGANVLTF.

The chain joins TRBV7-2 to TRBJ2-7; 7 nucleotides line up with TRBD1. The V segment lost 1 base and the J segment 4 bases; nucleotides outside the gene matches: 7. CDR1 SGHTA and CDR2 FQGNSA come from the germline V gene. The CDR3 sequence is 15 residues long. CDR3 loop: CASSLVTGVGYEQYF. CDR3 nucleotide sequence: TGTGCCAGCAGCTTAGTAACAGGGGTGGGGTACGAGCAGTACTTC. The complete variable domain, with remaining parts taken from reference TRBV7-2 and TRBJ2-7, reads GAGVSQSPSNKVTEKGKDVELRCDPISGHTALYWYRQSLGQGLEFLIYFQGNSAPDKSGLPSDRFSAERTGGSVSTLTIQRTQQEDSAVYLCASSLVTGVGYEQYFGPGTRLTVT.

This chain joins TRBV3-1 (or the pseudogene TRBV3-2) and TRBJ2-3; D not certain. Germline loops: CDR1 LGHDT, CDR2 YNNKEL (reference sequence). Trimming stripped 2 bases from V and 2 bases from J, with 5 bases between. CDR3 length: 13 residues. The CDR3 nucleotides read TGTGCCAGCAGCCAATTCCTCACAGATACGCAGTATTTT. Translation gives CASSQFLTDTQYF.

This sequence joins TRBV6-2 or TRBV6-3 and TRBJ1-2, with TRBD1 matching over 11 bases. The germline CDR1 and CDR2 sequences are MNHEY and SVGEGT. The CDR3 totals 18 residues. V lost 6 bases, J lost 3 bases, and 15 bases stayed unmatched. The CDR3 DNA reads TGTGCCAGCAGCCGTAACCGGCCGGGACAGGGGGAAGACTATGGCTACACCTTC. This gives the protein CASSRNRPGQGEDYGYTF.

The chain links TRBV6-5 to TRBJ1-5; TRBD1 agrees at 7 bases. Germline V gives CDR1 MNHEY, CDR2 SVGAGI. V lost 5 bases to trimming and J lost 3 bases; unmatched junction nucleotides: 4. There are 14 residues in the CDR3. The CDR3 region is CASSLTGINQPQHF. For the CDR3, the DNA is TGTGCCAGCAGTCTGACAGGGATCAATCAGCCCCAGCATTTT.

The chain uses TRBV10-2 and TRBJ1-4, with D tentatively TRBD1 (6 bases). Looked up from germline, CDR1 is WSHSY and CDR2 is SAAADI. The CDR3 consists of 14 residues. Trimming left V 8 bases short and J 6 bases short, with 16 bases between. The CDR3 DNA reads TGCGCCAGCGGGGGGGCGGGACATGATGAAAAACTGTTTTTT. The encoded protein is CASGGAGHDEKLFF.

This clone appeared a single time. This CDR3 reads CASSGTGLLTNEKLFF. In nucleotides, the CDR3 is TGCGCCAGCAGCGGTACAGGGCTCTTGACTAATGAAAAACTGTTTTTT. The chain employs TRBV5-1 and TRBJ1-4; D may be TRBD1 (6 bases). CDR3 length: 16 residues. Germline loops: CDR1 SGHRS, CDR2 YFSETQ. V was trimmed by 4 bases and J by 2 bases, leaving 15 bases between them.

The V gene is TRBV7-6, the J gene TRBJ1-3; D is possibly TRBD1 (6 bases). V lost 0 bases and J 0 bases, leaving 9 bases between the germline ends. CDR1 SGHVS and CDR2 FNYEAQ come from the germline V gene. CDR3 length: 16 amino acids. CDR3 bases: TGTGCCAGCAGCTTAGCGGGGGGGCCCTCTGGAAACACCATATATTTT. This gives the protein CASSLAGGPSGNTIYF.

The rearrangement uses TRBV15 and TRBJ2-7, with D maybe TRBD1 (6 bases). The CDR3 is 15 amino acids. V lost 1 base and J lost 2, with 12 bases in between. Germline loops: CDR1 LNHNV, CDR2 YYDKDF (reference sequence). Here the CDR3 reads CATSRGQAIPYEQYF. CDR3 DNA sequence: TGTGCCACCAGCAGAGGACAGGCAATTCCCTACGAGCAGTACTTC.

The chain employs TRBV4-3 and TRBJ2-3; TRBD2 is a possible D gene (5 bases). The V and J ends lost 0 bases and 4 bases respectively, with 17 bases between them. CDR1 and CDR2 (germline): LGHNA, YSLEER. CDR3 size: 17 residues. This CDR3 reads CASSQDSRGVVPDTQYF. The DNA for the CDR3 is TGCGCCAGCAGCCAAGATTCACGGGGTGTTGTCCCAGATACGCAGTATTTT.

The DNA of the CDR3 is TGTGCCAGCAGCCCTGCTTCTGGTGGAGATCAGCCCCAGCATTTT. Its translation: CASSPASGGDQPQHF. The rearrangement uses TRBV4-2 and TRBJ1-5; D unclear. This CDR3 region has 15 residues. Germline CDR1 and CDR2: LGHNA and YNFKEQ. V lost 4 bases, J lost 5 bases, and 15 bases lay in between.

V usage is TRBV6-1 and J usage is TRBJ1-6; 7 positions agree with TRBD1. With V trimmed by 3 bases and J by 8 bases, 4 bases remained unmatched. In germline, CDR1 is MNHNS, CDR2 SASEGT. The CDR3 totals 14 residues. In DNA form, the CDR3 reads TGTGCCAGCAGTGAGAACAGGGGCTATTCACCCCTCCACTTT. The encoded protein is CASSENRGYSPLHF.

CDR3: CASSPLAGRTGEQFF. CDR3 DNA sequence: TGTGCCAGCAGCCCTCTAGCGGGGCGCACCGGTGAGCAGTTCTTC. The gene calls are TRBV7-2 and TRBJ2-1; 9 bases fit TRBD2. Germline CDR1 is SGHTA and CDR2 is FQGNSA. After removal of 5 bases from V and 9 bases from J, the junction contained 11 bases not matched to a gene. The CDR3 is made up of 15 amino acids.

The CDR3 sequence is CAIRWTGINYGYTF. CDR3 in DNA: TGTGCCATCAGATGGACAGGGATAAACTATGGCTACACCTTC. This chain uses TRBV10-3 with TRBJ1-2; 8 bases are shared with TRBD1. The CDR3 covers 14 residues. Germline values: CDR1 ENHRY, CDR2 SYGVKD. Trimming at V came to 6 bases and at J to 2 bases, leaving 5 bases not matched to a gene.

This chain joins TRBV19 and TRBJ1-2, with TRBD1 matching over 12 bases. There are 17 residues in the CDR3. Trimming at V came to 7 bases and at J to 0 bases, leaving 9 bases not matched to a gene. Germline CDR1 and CDR2: LNHDA and SQIVND (reference sequence). This CDR3 is CASTGLGQGATNYGYTF. The CDR3 coding sequence is TGTGCCAGTACTGGTTTGGGACAGGGGGCTACTAACTATGGCTACACCTTC.

This clone has just a few counts. J is TRBJ1-4 and V is TRBV5-1, with D maybe TRBD1 (5 bases). The V gene's germline CDR1 is SGHRS and CDR2 YFSETQ. V lost 6 bases, J lost 5 bases, and 14 bases lay in between. The CDR3 spans 14 residues. The CDR3 coding sequence is TGCGCCAGCAAAGTTTGGCAGGGAAATGAAAAACTGTTTTTT. Its protein is CASKVWQGNEKLFF.

The chain is built from TRBV4-1 and TRBJ2-3, with 10 bases aligning to TRBD2. The CDR3 consists of 18 residues. CDR1 is MGHRA, CDR2 YSYEKL, per germline. V was pared by 1 base and J by 0 bases, with 7 bases of the junction left unmatched. The CDR3 DNA is TGCGCCAGCAGCCAAGTGGCTAGCGGGGGTCTTAGCACAGATACGCAGTATTTT. It codes for CASSQVASGGLSTDTQYF.

CDR3 amino acids: CAISGGATGGHEQYF. DNA of the CDR3: TGTGCCATCAGTGGAGGGGCGACAGGGGGCCACGAGCAGTACTTC. V usage is TRBV10-3 and J usage is TRBJ2-7; 10 nucleotides align to TRBD1. CDR1 ENHRY and CDR2 SYGVKD come from the germline V gene. There are 15 residues in the CDR3. The V and J ends lost 4 bases and 5 bases, in that order; junction bases with no gene match: 8.

V usage is TRBV6-2 or TRBV6-3 and J usage is TRBJ2-3; weak D call: TRBD2 (5 bases). The CDR3 has 21 residues. Germline V gives CDR1 MNHEY, CDR2 SVGEGT. The V end was cut by 0 bases, the J end by 0 bases, with 25 bases between. The CDR3 protein is CASSYSRVGWSPLYSTDTQYF. The CDR3, as DNA: TGTGCCAGCAGTTACTCGAGGGTTGGTTGGAGTCCACTATATAGCACAGATACGCAGTATTTT.

The V and J genes are TRBV2 and TRBJ2-2; D is unclear. V was shortened by 4 bases and J by 2 bases, with 8 bases between the two germline ends. Per the germline V gene, CDR1 is SNHLY and CDR2 is FYNNEI. This CDR3 is 14 amino acids long. The CDR3 sequence is CASSGGKNTGELFF. DNA of the CDR3: TGTGCCAGCAGTGGTGGCAAAAACACCGGGGAGCTGTTTTTT.

V is TRBV6-2 or TRBV6-3 and J is TRBJ2-1, with 10 positions matching TRBD2. The trim removed 2 bases at V and 16 bases at J, leaving 8 bases unmatched. There are 13 residues in the CDR3. Per germline, CDR1 MNHEY and CDR2 SVGEGT. Here the CDR3 DNA reads TGTGCCAGCAGTTACGTAGCGGGGGGCGTCAATTTCTTC. Translating gives CASSYVAGGVNFF.

This sequence joins TRBV28 and TRBJ1-2, with D perhaps TRBD1 (5 bases). This CDR3 spans 16 amino acids. V lost 7 bases and J 6 bases, leaving 24 bases between the germline ends. The germline V gene has CDR1 MDHEN and CDR2 SYDVKM. DNA for the CDR3: TGTGCCAGCATGATCGGGGCCGGGGGGGAGGCGGATGGCTACACCTTC. Encoded protein: CASMIGAGGEADGYTF.

The chain joins TRBV5-1 to TRBJ1-6, with TRBD1 identical over 8 bases. CDR1 SGHRS and CDR2 YFSETQ come from the germline V gene. The CDR3 runs to 15 residues. V shed 2 bases, J shed 7 bases, and the junction held 5 bases outside the gene matches. CDR3 in amino acids: CASSLPGQENSPLHF. The DNA of the CDR3 is TGCGCCAGCAGCTTACCGGGACAGGAAAATTCACCCCTCCACTTT.

This clone has just one count. This chain connects TRBV13 to TRBJ2-7, with D possibly being TRBD1 (5 bases). CDR3 length: 13 residues. Germline values: CDR1 PRHDT, CDR2 FYEKMQ (reference sequence). Trimming took off 5 bases at V and 3 bases at J, with 11 bases between the two ends. CDR3 loop: CASSLDRNYEQYF. The DNA for the CDR3 is TGTGCCAGCAGCCTAGACAGAAACTACGAGCAGTACTTC.

The chain recombines TRBV5-1 with TRBJ2-2; 11 bases align to TRBD2. The germline V gene encodes CDR1 SGHRS and CDR2 YFSETQ. Trimming cost V 4 bases and J 3 bases; bases outside gene matches: 5. CDR3 length equals 16 residues. CDR3 sequence reads: CASSPASGGYTGELFF. CDR3 nucleotides: TGCGCCAGCAGCCCAGCTAGCGGGGGGTACACCGGGGAGCTGTTTTTT.

V usage is TRBV7-2 and J usage is TRBJ1-2; 7 bases agree with TRBD1. Trimming cost V 3 bases and J 4 bases; bases outside gene matches: 8. The CDR3 extends over 15 amino acids. Germline CDR1 and CDR2: SGHTA and FQGNSA. CDR3 DNA sequence: TGTGCCAGCAGCTTCGGTACGGGACAGCTCTATGGCTACACCTTC. Amino acid sequence: CASSFGTGQLYGYTF.